This T cell receptor beta chain comes out of a study of shared clonotypes between healthy human individuals. Germline values: CDR1 SQVTM, CDR2 ANQGSEA. This CDR3 comprises 13 residues. V shed 3 bases and J shed 3 bases, with 11 bases lying between them. Data came from immunoSEQ multiplex PCR; TCRdb stores just in-frame clones and leaves some out. This table has about 1.5 million clones, around 97% appearing once. V is TRBV29-1 and J is TRBJ1-1; D is unclear. The sequence came from a man aged 30-40 years in good health. Sequencing input: naive CD4+ T cells sorted from blood. Documented subset: CD45RA+ positively selected. The CDR3 sequence is CSVDSPGHTEAFF. For the CDR3, the DNA is TGCAGCGTTGACAGCCCTGGCCACACTGAAGCTTTCTTT.